Below, 24 T cell receptor beta chains from the same sample are listed, as sequenced in a study of long-term antiretroviral therapy in people with HIV. They ran version v3.0 of the immunoSEQ assay at survey level. The repertoire was sequenced with immunoSEQ multiplex PCR; TCRdb's copy has only in-frame clones and lacks some. Of 8,000 to 10,000 clones listed, around four fifths were seen once; the top ten hold over 15%. This specimen was unsorted PBMCs, taken 0.7 years after starting antiretroviral therapy. These receptors were obtained from a man between 35 and 55 years old with HIV.

V is TRBV6-5 and J is TRBJ2-7; perhaps TRBD2 as D (5 bases). Looked up from germline, CDR1 is MNHEY and CDR2 is SVGAGI. V gave up 1 base and J gave up 3 bases, with 7 bases separating them. This CDR3 contains 13 residues. In DNA form, the CDR3 reads TGTGCCAGCAGTTACTTCAGCGGCTACGAGCAGTACTTC. Protein sequence: CASSYFSGYEQYF.

The chain couples TRBV20-1 to TRBJ1-2; D gene uncertain. In germline, CDR1 is DFQATT, CDR2 SNEGSKA (reference sequence). V lost 4 bases, J lost 7 bases, and 4 bases lay in between. The CDR3 has 9 residues. DNA for the CDR3: TGCAGTGCTACCGGTGGCTACACCTTC. This sequence encodes CSATGGYTF.

The chain carries TRBV29-1 and TRBJ2-5, with TRBD1 matching 11 bases. This CDR3 region has 15 residues. Germline V gives CDR1 SQVTM, CDR2 ANQGSEA. J was trimmed by 5 bases and V by 1 base; bases with no gene match: 6. The CDR3 bases are TGCAGCGTTGAAGCGGACAGGGGGCGTTCGGAGACCCAGTACTTC. As protein: CSVEADRGRSETQYF.

This clone was counted only a few times. The chain links TRBV10-1 to TRBJ2-7, with no clear D. The CDR3 sequence is 14 residues long. The V end was cut by 2 bases, the J end by 0 bases, with 8 bases between. Germline lookup yields CDR1 WNHNN and CDR2 SYGVQD (reference sequence). The CDR3 protein is CASSERDHSYEQYF. In nucleotides, the CDR3 is TGCGCCAGCAGTGAGAGAGATCACTCCTACGAGCAGTACTTC.

This rearrangement joins TRBV7-8 to TRBJ2-7, with a tentative D call TRBD1 (6 bases). V was pared by 4 bases and J by 3 bases, with 7 bases between. Germline V lookup: CDR1 SGHVS, CDR2 FQNEAQ. The CDR3 has 12 amino acids. CDR3 DNA: TGTGCCAGCAGCTCACAGGGCTACGAGCAGTACTTC. Translated, it gives CASSSQGYEQYF.

V is TRBV7-3 and J is TRBJ2-2, with a possible D match to TRBD1 (6 bases). Trimming left V 1 base short and J 2 bases short, with 8 bases between. Germline V gives CDR1 SGHTA, CDR2 FQGTGA. This CDR3 contains 15 residues. Here the CDR3 DNA reads TGTGCCAGCAGCTTAAACAGGGCTAACACCGGGGAGCTGTTTTTT. This encodes CASSLNRANTGELFF.

The chain links TRBV14 to TRBJ2-3; D not resolved. Germline assignment: CDR1 SGHDN and CDR2 FVKESK. The CDR3 spans 15 residues. Trimming left V 3 bases short and J 2 bases short, with 12 bases between. This chain's CDR3 is CASSHRLPSTDTQYF. The CDR3 DNA sequence: TGTGCCAGCAGCCACCGGCTTCCCTCCACAGATACGCAGTATTTT.

The genes are TRBV5-6 and TRBJ1-1, with D perhaps matching TRBD1 (5 bases). The germline gives CDR1 SGHDT, CDR2 YYEEEE. V lost 3 bases, J lost 7 bases, and 7 bases lay in between. There are 11 residues in the CDR3. The CDR3 region is CASSWDGEAFF. The CDR3 region has the DNA TGTGCCAGCAGCTGGGACGGTGAAGCTTTCTTT.

The chain combines TRBV5-1 with TRBJ2-1; no reliable D call. CDR1 SGHRS and CDR2 YFSETQ come from the germline V gene. V was pared by 1 base and J by 5 bases, with 19 bases between. The CDR3 spans 17 residues. For the CDR3, the DNA is TGCGCCAGCAGCTTGAATTGGGGTGGAATGGCTAACAATGAGCAGTTCTTC. This gives the protein CASSLNWGGMANNEQFF.

V is TRBV28 and J is TRBJ2-7, with D possibly TRBD2 on 6 matching bases. Per the germline V gene, CDR1 is MDHEN and CDR2 is SYDVKM. The CDR3 extends over 14 amino acids. V lost 8 bases and J 2 bases, leaving 16 bases between the germline ends. In DNA, the CDR3 is TGTGCCAGCGGAAGGCTCGGGAGCCCCTACGAGCAGTACTTC. Amino acids: CASGRLGSPYEQYF.

V is TRBV19 and J is TRBJ2-2; D gene uncertain. The CDR3 has 14 residues. The V and J ends lost 7 bases and 1 base respectively, with 10 bases between them. The germline V gene encodes CDR1 LNHDA and CDR2 SQIVND (reference sequence). CDR3: CASTMPGNTGELFF. The DNA of the CDR3 is TGTGCCAGTACCATGCCCGGGAACACCGGGGAGCTGTTTTTT.

V is TRBV28 and J is TRBJ2-2; 9 bases line up with TRBD1. Germline assignment: CDR1 MDHEN and CDR2 SYDVKM. V was clipped by 5 bases and J by 4 bases; unmatched bases: 2. CDR3 length equals 14 residues. The CDR3 region has the DNA TGTGCCAGCAGTACAGGGGGCGGCACCGGGGAGCTGTTTTTT. Translation: CASSTGGGTGELFF.

The rearrangement joins TRBV7-3 to TRBJ2-1, with D possibly being TRBD2 (5 bases). The germline gives CDR1 SGHTA, CDR2 FQGTGA. This CDR3 has 14 amino acids. With 4 bases removed from V and 10 bases from J, the gap between germline ends came to 17 bases. CDR3 region: CASSSPDSSGEQFF. DNA for the CDR3: TGTGCCAGCAGCTCCCCGGACTCTTCGGGGGAGCAGTTCTTC.

The chain recombines TRBV6-6 with TRBJ1-1, with a weak D call TRBD1 (6 bases). Germline CDR1 reads MNHNY; CDR2 reads SVGAGI (reference sequence). Trimming pared 5 bases from V and 12 bases from J, leaving 19 bases between. The CDR3 length is 13 residues. The CDR3 loop reads CASSLRDKVKSFF. The CDR3 DNA follows: TGTGCCAGCAGTCTCCGGGACAAGGTCAAGTCTTTCTTT.

This clone was detected once. The CDR3 reads CASSSTVTIGELFF. Here the CDR3 DNA reads TGCGCCAGCAGCTCAACGGTTACCATCGGGGAGCTGTTTTTT. This chain connects TRBV5-1 to TRBJ2-2; D call uncertain. Germline CDR1 and CDR2: SGHRS and YFSETQ. The CDR3 is 14 residues long. V was trimmed by 3 bases and J by 7 bases, leaving 13 bases between them.

The rearrangement joins TRBV10-3 to TRBJ2-7, with D maybe TRBD1 (6 bases). CDR1 ENHRY and CDR2 SYGVKD come from the germline V gene. The CDR3 is 12 amino acids. V was shortened by 10 bases and J by 4 bases, with 14 bases between the two germline ends. CDR3 amino acids: CATTGYDYEQYF. The CDR3 nucleotides are TGTGCCACCACAGGGTACGATTACGAGCAGTACTTC.

The chain links TRBV19 to TRBJ2-6; D gene unclear. Germline CDR1 LNHDA, CDR2 SQIVND (reference sequence). V was trimmed by 2 bases and J by 0 bases, leaving 5 bases between them. The CDR3 runs to 15 residues. DNA for the CDR3: TGTGCCAGTAGTATAAACCGCTCTGGGGCCAACGTCCTGACTTTC. Its protein product is CASSINRSGANVLTF.

This clone was observed once. J is TRBJ1-4 and V is TRBV7-9; D is uncertain. The CDR3 is 18 amino acids. Germline values: CDR1 SEHNR, CDR2 FQNEAQ (reference sequence). V was clipped by 5 bases and J by 0 bases, with 19 bases between them. The CDR3 DNA follows: TGTGCCAGCAGCGCCGCAAAGACTGTTCCAGCAACTAATGAAAAACTGTTTTTT. It encodes CASSAAKTVPATNEKLFF.

The rearrangement links TRBV25-1 to TRBJ2-6; D gene unclear. V lost 3 bases, J lost 8 bases, and 17 bases lay in between. This CDR3 is built from 16 residues. CDR1 and CDR2 from the germline V gene are MGHDK and SYGVNS. CDR3 region: CASSELDEFLTNVLTF. The CDR3 DNA reads TGTGCCAGCAGTGAGCTGGACGAGTTTTTGACCAACGTCCTGACTTTC.

V and J are TRBV4-1 and TRBJ1-1; no clear D gene. V was pared by 1 base and J by 5 bases, with 8 bases between. Looked up from germline, CDR1 is MGHRA and CDR2 is YSYEKL. CDR3 length equals 13 residues. Here the CDR3 DNA reads TGCGCCAGCAGCCAAGGAAGGTTAACTGAAGCTTTCTTT. Protein product: CASSQGRLTEAFF.

This rearrangement joins TRBV30 to TRBJ2-7, with D possibly TRBD2 on 5 matching bases. V dropped 4 bases and J dropped 1 base, with 17 bases sitting between them. The CDR3 spans 15 residues. The germline V gene encodes CDR1 GTSNPN and CDR2 SVGIG (reference sequence). The CDR3 sequence: CAWTDLSGISYEQYF. CDR3 nucleotides: TGTGCCTGGACGGATTTATCGGGAATATCCTACGAGCAGTACTTC.

By sample fraction, this clone is medium-sized. This sequence joins TRBV21-1 and TRBJ1-1; TRBD1 is taken as the D call from the table, unchecked against the DNA. TRBV21-1 is deemed a pseudogene. This CDR3 is 14 amino acids long. The CDR3 reads CASILWGTRTEAFF. DNA of the CDR3: TGTGCCAGCATTCTATGGGGCACCCGGACTGAAGCTTTCTTT.

The genes are TRBV5-1 and TRBJ2-1; unclear D gene. The V and J ends lost 3 bases and 6 bases respectively, with 13 bases between them. Germline V gene lookup returns CDR1 SGHRS and CDR2 YFSETQ. This CDR3 is built from 14 residues. CDR3 amino acids: CASSWAFAGNEQFF. CDR3 coding DNA: TGCGCCAGCAGCTGGGCATTTGCTGGCAATGAGCAGTTCTTC.

This sequence joins TRBV5-5 and TRBJ2-1; D is uncertain. The CDR3 is 10 amino acids. The ends were cut back, 2 bases at V and 7 bases at J, with 1 base in the middle. Looked up from germline, CDR1 is SGHKS and CDR2 is YYEKEE (reference sequence). The CDR3 spells CASSLNEQFF. CDR3 DNA: TGTGCCAGCAGCTTAAATGAGCAGTTCTTC.